This T cell receptor (beta chain) was sequenced for a study of blood T cell repertoires in COVID-19. Background on the study: Whether acute or convalescent, the COVID-19 samples came from the United States, Italy and Spain. PBMCs, B-cell-depleted T cells, or T cells were the source of the cDNA or gDNA that made up the material.

This CDR3 contains 15 residues. Germline V lookup: CDR1 SGHRS, CDR2 YFSETQ. J was trimmed by 4 bases and V by 2 bases; bases with no gene match: 4. Original processing notes: Counts of nucleated cells, estimated from reference gene primer amplification, were obtained. The assay was immunoSEQ multiplex PCR, and TCRdb's table has in-frame clones only and misses some. That table gives V, J and clone size, and the DNA gave D and trimming. The repertoire holds roughly 250,000 clones, with approximately 90% as singletons. The sample comprised peripheral blood. This TCR was sampled from a man younger than 45 with acute or convalescent COVID-19. The chain carries TRBV5-1 and TRBJ1-4, with 8 bases lining up with TRBD1. The CDR3 DNA reads TGCGCCAGCAGCTTTAAACAGGGGGTTAATGAAAAACTGTTTTTT. Its protein is CASSFKQGVNEKLFF.